This TCR beta chain emerged from a study of cytomegalovirus exposure and HLA in healthy donors. Study at large: The 120 validation repertoires were produced on the same platform as the 650 to 800 repertoires of the first cohort. This was reported in a later analysis. Study-wide results and caveats: The listing of approximately 160 TCR beta chains classed them as cytomegalovirus-associated.

The data were produced by immunoSEQ multiplex PCR, yet TCRdb's version contains in-frame clones alone and is incomplete. The profile shows about 150,000 clones, about 82% of them singletons. The V and J ends lost 9 bases and 13 bases respectively, with 12 bases between them. This CDR3 is 9 amino acids long. The germline CDR1 and CDR2 sequences are SNHLY and FYNNEI. Note on this clone: What it binds is not known.

Sequenced input: PBMCs. The genes are TRBV2 and TRBJ1-1; D is undetermined. This receptor was identified in a human donor in good health. The CDR3 DNA reads TGTGCCAGAGGCCGGGTTGTTTTCTTT. This translates into CARGRVVFF. Complete variable domain (other parts from reference TRBV2 and TRBJ1-1): EPEVTQTPSHQVTQMGQEVILRCVPISNHLYFYWYRQILGQKVEFLVSFYNNEISEKSEIFDDQFSVERPDGSNFTLKIRSTKLEDSAMYFCARGRVVFFGQGTRLTVV.